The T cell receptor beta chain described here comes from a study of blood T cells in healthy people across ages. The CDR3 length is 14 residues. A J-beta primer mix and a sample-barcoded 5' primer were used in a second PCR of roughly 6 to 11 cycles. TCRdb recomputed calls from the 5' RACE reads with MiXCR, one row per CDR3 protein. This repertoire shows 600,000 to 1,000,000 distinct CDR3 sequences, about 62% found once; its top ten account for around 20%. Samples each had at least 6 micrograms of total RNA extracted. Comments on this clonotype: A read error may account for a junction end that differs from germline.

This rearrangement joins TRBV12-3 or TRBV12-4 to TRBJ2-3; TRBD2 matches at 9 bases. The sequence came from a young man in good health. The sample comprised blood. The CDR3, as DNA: TGTGCCAGCAATTGCGGGGGGGGAGGAGATACGCAATATTTT. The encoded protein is CASNCGGGGDTQYF.